These T cell receptor beta chains were read from a single sample in a study of CD8 T cells in Susac syndrome. TCRdb re-called the immunoSEQ multiplex PCR reads with MiXCR, one entry per CDR3 protein. This sample yields 85,000 to 130,000 distinct CDR3 sequences, of which approximately 94% are seen a single time; around 0.4% belongs to the top ten. The sequenced material came from CD8+ T cells from PBMCs. The source of these receptors is a human donor with Susac syndrome. Each CDR3 is given with its conserved first and last residue. A D gene is named only where the DNA matches it firmly. Only part of the rows carry a size: once, few, many, or a class if the clone is expanded.

d_gene,j_gene,v_gene,abundance,CDR3nt,CDR3aa
-,TRBJ2-1,TRBV29-1,-,TGCAGCGTTGAGTGGGGCTCCTACAATGAGCAGTTCTTC,CSVEWGSYNEQFF
-,TRBJ1-6,TRBV5-6,-,TGTGCCAGCAGCTCCCTCGGGGAATATAATTCACCCCTCCACTTT,CASSSLGEYNSPLHF
TRBD2,TRBJ2-3,TRBV15,-,TGTGCCACTTCCCTGGCGGGGGGGAGCACAGATACGCAGTATTTT,CATSLAGGSTDTQYF
-,TRBJ2-1,TRBV11-3,few,TGTGCCAGCAGCCTCGTCTTAGGATATGAGCAGTTCTTC,CASSLVLGYEQFF
TRBD1,TRBJ2-7,TRBV19,-,TGTGCCAGTAGTTACCAGGGGGCCTACGAGCAGTACTTC,CASSYQGAYEQYF
-,TRBJ2-1,TRBV27,few,TGTGCCAGCAGTCCCGGGGTCTCCTACAATGAGCAGTTCTTC,CASSPGVSYNEQFF
TRBD1,TRBJ1-2,TRBV6-5,-,TGTGCCAGCAGTTACTCTATAGGGGGCACTGGCTACACCTTC,CASSYSIGGTGYTF
-,TRBJ1-5,TRBV7-9,-,TGTGCCAGCAGCCCAGGACCCGGAGGACAGCCCCAGCATTTT,CASSPGPGGQPQHF
-,TRBJ1-1,TRBV5-1,-,TGCGCCAGCAGCTTGTTTGGGCAGACTTCCATGAACACTGAAGCTTTCTTT,CASSLFGQTSMNTEAFF
TRBD2,TRBJ2-3,TRBV14,-,TGTGCCAGCAGCCAAGAGCCTAGCGGATATAAAACAGATACGCAGTATTTT,CASSQEPSGYKTDTQYF
-,TRBJ1-2,TRBV19,-,TGTGCCAGTAGCCAACAGGGTGGAGATGGCTACACCTTC,CASSQQGGDGYTF
-,TRBJ2-3,TRBV25-1,-,TGTGCCAGCGGTCAAGCAGATACGCAGTATTTT,CASGQADTQYF
-,TRBJ1-6,TRBV5-1,-,TGCGCCAGCAGCTCCACCGGGGGGCCAAATTCACCCCTCCACTTT,CASSSTGGPNSPLHF
TRBD1,TRBJ1-2,TRBV12-3/TRBV12-4,-,TGTGCCAGCAGGGCGGGACAGCCGGGCTACACCTTC,CASRAGQPGYTF
-,TRBJ2-7,TRBV5-1,-,TGCGCCAGCAGCTTGGGCAGGAACTACGAGCAGTACTTC,CASSLGRNYEQYF
-,TRBJ2-3,TRBV3-1,-,TGTGCCAGCAGCCAAGGGTTTTCCCAGGGGACCACAGATACGCAGTATTTT,CASSQGFSQGTTDTQYF
-,TRBJ2-6,TRBV9,-,TGTGCCAGCAGTTCCTCTGGGGCCAACGTCCTGACTTTC,CASSSSGANVLTF
-,TRBJ2-7,TRBV6-6,-,TGTGCCAGCGGAGTCCACGGGGACTACGAGCAGTACTTC,CASGVHGDYEQYF
-,TRBJ2-1,TRBV11-2,-,TGTGCCAGCAGCCCCTTTCGACTAGGTGAGAGGTATGAGCAGTTCTTC,CASSPFRLGERYEQFF
TRBD2,TRBJ2-1,TRBV9,-,TGTGCCAGCAGCGTGTCCAGCGGGGGCAATGAGCAGTTCTTC,CASSVSSGGNEQFF
-,TRBJ2-7,TRBV7-9,-,TGTGCCAGCAGCACCCTAGTGAACGAGCAGTACTTC,CASSTLVNEQYF
TRBD2,TRBJ2-1,TRBV7-6,-,TGTGCCAGCAATCCTAGCGGGGGGATCAATGAGCAGTTCTTC,CASNPSGGINEQFF